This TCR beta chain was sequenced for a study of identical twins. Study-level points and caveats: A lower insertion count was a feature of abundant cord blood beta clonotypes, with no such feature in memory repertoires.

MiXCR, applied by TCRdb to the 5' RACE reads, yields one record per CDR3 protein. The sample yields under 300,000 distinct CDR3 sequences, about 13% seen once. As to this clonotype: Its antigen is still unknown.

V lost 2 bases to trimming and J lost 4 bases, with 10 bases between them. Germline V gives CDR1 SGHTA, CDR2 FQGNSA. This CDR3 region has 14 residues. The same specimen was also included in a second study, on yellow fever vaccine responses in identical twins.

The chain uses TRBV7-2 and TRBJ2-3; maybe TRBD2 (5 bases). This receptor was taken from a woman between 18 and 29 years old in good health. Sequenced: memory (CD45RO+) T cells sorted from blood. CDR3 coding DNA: TGTGCCAGCAGCTTACGAGGGCCGGCAGATACGCAGTATTTT. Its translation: CASSLRGPADTQYF.